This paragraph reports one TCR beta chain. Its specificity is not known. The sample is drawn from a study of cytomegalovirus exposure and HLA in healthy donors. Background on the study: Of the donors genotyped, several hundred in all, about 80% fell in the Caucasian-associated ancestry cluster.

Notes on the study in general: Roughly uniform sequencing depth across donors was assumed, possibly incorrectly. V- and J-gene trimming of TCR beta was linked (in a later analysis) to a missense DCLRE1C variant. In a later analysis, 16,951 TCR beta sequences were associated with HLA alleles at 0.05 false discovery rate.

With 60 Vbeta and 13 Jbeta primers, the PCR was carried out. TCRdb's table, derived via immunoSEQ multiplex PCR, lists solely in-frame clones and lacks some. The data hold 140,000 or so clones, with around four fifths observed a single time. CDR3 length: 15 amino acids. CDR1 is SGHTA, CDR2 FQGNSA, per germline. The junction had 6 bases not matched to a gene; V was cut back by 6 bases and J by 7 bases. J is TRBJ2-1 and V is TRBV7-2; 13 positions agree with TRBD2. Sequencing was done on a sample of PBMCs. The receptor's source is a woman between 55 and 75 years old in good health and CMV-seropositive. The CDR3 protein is CASRTTGLAGNEQFF. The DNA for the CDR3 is TGTGCCAGCAGAACAACGGGACTAGCGGGAAATGAGCAGTTCTTC.